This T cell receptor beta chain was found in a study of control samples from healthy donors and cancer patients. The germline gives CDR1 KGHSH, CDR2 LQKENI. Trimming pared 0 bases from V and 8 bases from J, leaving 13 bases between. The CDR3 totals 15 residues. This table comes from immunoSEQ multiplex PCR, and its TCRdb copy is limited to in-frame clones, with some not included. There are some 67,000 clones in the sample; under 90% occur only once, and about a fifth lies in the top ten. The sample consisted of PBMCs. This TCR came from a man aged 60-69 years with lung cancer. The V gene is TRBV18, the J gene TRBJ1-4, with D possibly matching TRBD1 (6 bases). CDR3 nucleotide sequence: TGTGCCAGCTCACCACCGGAGTCAAGGGGGGAAAAACTGTTTTTT. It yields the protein CASSPPESRGEKLFF.